The source of this T cell receptor (beta chain) is a study of Tregs in tolerant kidney transplant recipients. Data came from immunoSEQ multiplex PCR; TCRdb stores just in-frame clones and leaves some out. The table records fewer than 100,000 clones, around 93% of them present only once. With 1 base removed from V and 10 bases from J, the gap between germline ends came to 8 bases. Germline V gene data show CDR1 as SGHDT and CDR2 as YYEEEE. The CDR3 consists of 11 residues. This TCR derives from a human donor who received a combined kidney and bone marrow transplant. V and J are TRBV5-6 and TRBJ1-2; D unclear. Sequencing used Tregs from blood, obtained before the transplant. The CDR3 sequence is CASSLRVSYTF. The CDR3, as DNA: TGTGCCAGCAGCTTGAGGGTATCCTACACCTTC.